A single sample gave rise to the 21 T cell receptor beta chains below, sequenced in a study of shared clonotypes between healthy human individuals. Profiling relied on immunoSEQ multiplex PCR, and the TCRdb table lists in-frame clones only, not all of them. This sample yields 550,000 to 700,000 clones, of which approximately 73% are seen a single time; around 1.8% belongs to the top ten. The sequenced sample was memory CD4+ T cells sorted from blood. Subset described: CD45RA-negative fraction. The receptors shown here come from a woman in her twenties or thirties in good health.

This chain uses TRBV19 with TRBJ2-2; TRBD1 agrees at 9 bases. V was pared by 4 bases and J by 8 bases, with 11 bases of the junction left unmatched. CDR3 length equals 16 residues. CDR1 is LNHDA and CDR2 is SQIVND in the germline V gene (reference sequence). CDR3 in amino acids: CASSTNRGRLPGELFF. CDR3 nucleotide sequence: TGTGCCAGTAGTACAAACAGGGGGCGGCTTCCTGGGGAGCTGTTTTTT.

V is TRBV19 and J is TRBJ1-4; D not resolved. The CDR3 extends over 15 amino acids. Germline V gives CDR1 LNHDA, CDR2 SQIVND (reference sequence). Trimming pared 7 bases from V and 0 bases from J, leaving 12 bases between. CDR3 sequence: CASTEGGATNEKLFF. CDR3 nucleotides: TGTGCCAGTACCGAAGGTGGGGCAACTAATGAAAAACTGTTTTTT.

The chain uses TRBV4-2 and TRBJ1-4; D is unclear. With 4 bases removed from V and 4 bases from J, the gap between germline ends came to 10 bases. CDR1 and CDR2 from the germline V gene are LGHNA and YNFKEQ. CDR3 length: 14 amino acids. CDR3 in amino acids: CASSPDEGNEKLFF. CDR3 nucleotide sequence: TGTGCCAGCAGCCCGGACGAGGGTAATGAAAAACTGTTTTTT.

The CDR3 coding sequence is TGTGCCAGTAGTATAGAATACAGGAGCTCCTACGAGCAGTACTTC. This codes for CASSIEYRSSYEQYF. The rearrangement links TRBV19 to TRBJ2-7, with D maybe TRBD1 (5 bases). The V gene lost 0 bases and the J gene lost 0 bases, with 9 bases spanning the gap. The CDR3 is 15 amino acids. The germline CDR1 and CDR2 sequences are LNHDA and SQIVND (reference sequence).

The table lists this clone with a few counts. In the same sample, other DNA sequences code for this CDR3. The V call is TRBV5-1, the J call TRBJ2-2; no clear D gene. V lost 0 bases and J lost 4, with 4 bases in between. The CDR3 length is 13 residues. Germline values: CDR1 SGHRS, CDR2 YFSETQ. The chain's CDR3 is CASSLVGTGELFF. As DNA, the CDR3 is TGCGCCAGCAGCTTGGTTGGCACCGGGGAGCTGTTTTTT.

J is TRBJ2-2 and V is TRBV5-1, with no clear D. Germline V lookup: CDR1 SGHRS, CDR2 YFSETQ. The CDR3 totals 13 residues. Trimming stripped 2 bases from V and 4 bases from J, with 6 bases between. The CDR3 loop is CASSFRSTGELFF. Written as DNA, the CDR3 is TGCGCCAGCAGCTTTAGAAGCACCGGGGAGCTGTTTTTT.

V gene TRBV6-6 combines with J gene TRBJ2-7; 8 positions agree with TRBD2. The CDR3 spans 16 residues. Germline CDR1 reads MNHNY; CDR2 reads SVGAGI (reference sequence). V shed 0 bases and J 0 bases; nucleotides not matched to a gene: 4. CDR3 coding DNA: TGTGCCAGCAGTTACTCGGGTAGCGGGAACTCCTACGAGCAGTACTTC. Translating it yields CASSYSGSGNSYEQYF.

The genes are TRBV7-9 and TRBJ1-2, with D possibly being TRBD1 (5 bases). The CDR3 runs to 16 residues. The germline V gene has CDR1 SEHNR and CDR2 FQNEAQ (reference sequence). The ends were cut back, 7 bases at V and 2 bases at J, with 20 bases in the middle. The CDR3 here is CASTLPRHGDNYGYTF. CDR3 coding DNA: TGTGCCAGCACCCTACCCCGACATGGGGACAACTATGGCTACACCTTC.

Of note for this clone: Different DNA sequences within this sample yield the same CDR3. The chain is built from TRBV11-2 and TRBJ2-5; TRBD2 aligns across 9 bases. V shed 3 bases, J shed 1 base, and the junction held 3 bases outside the gene matches. CDR1 and CDR2 from the germline V gene are SGHAT and FQNNGV. The CDR3 has 15 residues. DNA of the CDR3: TGTGCCAGCAGCTTGAGACTAGCGGCCCAAGAGACCCAGTACTTC. Translated, it gives CASSLRLAAQETQYF.

V gene TRBV28 combines with J gene TRBJ1-1, with D uncertain. CDR3 length equals 14 residues. Per germline, CDR1 MDHEN and CDR2 SYDVKM. V was pared by 5 bases and J by 7 bases, with 17 bases between. CDR3 amino acids: CASSAPSEKNEAFF. The CDR3 DNA sequence: TGTGCCAGCAGTGCCCCGAGTGAGAAAAATGAAGCTTTCTTT.

This clone came up a few times. The rearrangement joins TRBV28 to TRBJ2-2; TRBD1 is a possible D gene (5 bases). Trimming pared 1 base from V and 6 bases from J, leaving 9 bases between. The CDR3 has 14 amino acids. Germline CDR1 MDHEN, CDR2 SYDVKM. The CDR3 reads CASSLSGLPGELFF. The DNA for the CDR3 is TGTGCCAGCAGTTTATCAGGGTTGCCCGGGGAGCTGTTTTTT.

A few counts support this clone. The rearrangement links TRBV6-4 to TRBJ1-2; D remains unclear. CDR3 length: 13 amino acids. Germline CDR1 reads MRHNA; CDR2 reads SNTAGT. V was trimmed by 3 bases and J by 7 bases, leaving 12 bases between them. For the CDR3, the DNA is TGTGCCAGCAGTGATTCCTCGGGAATTGGCTACACCTTC. It yields the protein CASSDSSGIGYTF.

This clone has just a few counts. CDR3 in DNA: TGTGCCAGCAGCTTAAGACTAGCGGTGAACACCGGGGAGCTGTTTTTT. It is translated as CASSLRLAVNTGELFF. V is TRBV11-2 and J is TRBJ2-2; 9 bases match TRBD2. Unmatched junction bases numbered 2, after V lost 2 bases and J lost 1 base. The CDR3 is 16 amino acids. Germline V CDR1 and CDR2: SGHAT, FQNNGV. The full variable domain, in which reference TRBV11-2 and TRBJ2-2 provide the parts outside the CDR3, is EAGVAQSPRYKIIEKRQSVAFWCNPISGHATLYWYQQILGQGPKLLIQFQNNGVVDDSQLPKDRFSAERLKGVDSTLKIQPAKLEDSAVYLCASSLRLAVNTGELFFGEGSRLTVL.

This clone was observed a few times. This rearrangement joins TRBV15 to TRBJ2-7; D is uncertain. Germline V gives CDR1 LNHNV, CDR2 YYDKDF (reference sequence). Trimming stripped 0 bases from V and 5 bases from J, with 5 bases between. The CDR3 loop spans 12 amino acids. DNA for the CDR3: TGTGCCACCAGCAGAGAAAGGGACGAGCAGTACTTC. It specifies CATSRERDEQYF.

V usage is TRBV2 and J usage is TRBJ2-4; 10 nucleotides align to TRBD2. The germline V gene has CDR1 SNHLY and CDR2 FYNNEI. V trimming: 7 bases; J trimming: 0 bases; junction bases outside the gene matches: 3. This CDR3 is 15 amino acids long. The CDR3 region is CASNRLAGAKNIQYF. The CDR3 DNA reads TGTGCCAGCAATCGACTAGCGGGAGCCAAAAACATTCAGTACTTC. The variable domain in full, with the rest retrieved from reference TRBV2 and TRBJ2-4, is EPEVTQTPSHQVTQMGQEVILRCVPISNHLYFYWYRQILGQKVEFLVSFYNNEISEKSEIFDDQFSVERPDGSNFTLKIRSTKLEDSAMYFCASNRLAGAKNIQYFGAGTRLSVL.

V and J are TRBV10-3 and TRBJ1-1; tentative D call: TRBD1 (6 bases). With 0 bases removed from V and 1 base from J, the gap between germline ends came to 9 bases. Germline V CDR1 and CDR2: ENHRY, SYGVKD. The CDR3 has 15 amino acids. The CDR3 loop reads CAISESGRGNTEAFF. The CDR3 DNA follows: TGTGCCATCAGTGAGTCGGGCAGGGGGAACACTGAAGCTTTCTTT.

The V and J genes are TRBV6-5 and TRBJ2-5; TRBD1 aligns across 8 bases. The CDR3 consists of 15 residues. Trimming at V came to 2 bases and at J to 1 base, leaving 3 bases not matched to a gene. From germline, CDR1 is MNHEY and CDR2 SVGAGI. In nucleotides, the CDR3 is TGTGCCAGCAGTTACCGGACAGGGCCCCAAGAGACCCAGTACTTC. This sequence encodes CASSYRTGPQETQYF.

This chain connects TRBV19 to TRBJ2-2; D possibly corresponds to TRBD2 (6 bases). The length of the CDR3 is 19 residues. Germline V gene data show CDR1 as LNHDA and CDR2 as SQIVND (reference sequence). The V and J ends lost 0 bases and 4 bases respectively, with 21 bases between them. CDR3: CASSIESGLGGRSTGELFF. CDR3 bases: TGTGCCAGTAGTATAGAGTCCGGTCTTGGGGGGAGGTCCACCGGGGAGCTGTTTTTT.

Note on this clone: This specimen includes other DNA sequences encoding the same CDR3. The J gene is TRBJ2-7, the V gene TRBV5-1; D perhaps matches TRBD1 (6 bases). Germline V gene lookup returns CDR1 SGHRS and CDR2 YFSETQ. Trimming removed 3 bases at V and 4 bases at J, with 8 bases between. The CDR3 consists of 12 residues. CDR3 DNA: TGCGCCAGCAGCTCACAGGGATACGAGCAGTACTTC. This encodes CASSSQGYEQYF. Using reference TRBV5-1 and TRBJ2-7 for the parts outside the CDR3, the full variable domain is KAGVTQTPRYLIKTRGQQVTLSCSPISGHRSVSWYQQTPGQGLQFLFEYFSETQRNKGNFPGRFSGRQFSNSRSEMNVSTLELGDSALYLCASSSQGYEQYFGPGTRLTVT.

This clone was counted between two and nine times. The rearrangement uses TRBV27 and TRBJ2-1; D gene ambiguous. V was shortened by 6 bases and J by 4 bases, with 13 bases between the two germline ends. The CDR3 length is 14 residues. The germline V gene encodes CDR1 MNHEY and CDR2 SMNVEV (reference sequence). This chain's CDR3 is CASRVKFIYNEQFF. CDR3 DNA sequence: TGTGCCAGCAGGGTTAAGTTTATTTACAATGAGCAGTTCTTC.

The chain is built from TRBV7-2 and TRBJ2-1; D may be TRBD2 (6 bases). The germline V gene encodes CDR1 SGHTA and CDR2 FQGNSA. V dropped 5 bases and J dropped 0 bases, with 11 bases sitting between them. The CDR3 consists of 15 residues. Here the CDR3 reads CASSRDGSSYNEQFF. CDR3 in DNA: TGTGCCAGCAGCCGCGACGGGAGCTCCTACAATGAGCAGTTCTTC.